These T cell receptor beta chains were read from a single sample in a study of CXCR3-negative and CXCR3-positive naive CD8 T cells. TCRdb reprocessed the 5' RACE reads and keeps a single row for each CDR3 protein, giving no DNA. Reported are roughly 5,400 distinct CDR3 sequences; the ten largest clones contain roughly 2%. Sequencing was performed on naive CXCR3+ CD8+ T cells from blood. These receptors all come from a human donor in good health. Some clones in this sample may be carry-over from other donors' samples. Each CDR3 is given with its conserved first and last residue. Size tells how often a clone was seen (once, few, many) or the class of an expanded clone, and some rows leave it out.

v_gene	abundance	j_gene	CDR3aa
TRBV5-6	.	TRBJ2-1	CASSLAHNEQFF
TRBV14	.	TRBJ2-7	CASSDLSYEQYF
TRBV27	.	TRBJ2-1	CASSSGLAGGSWAGNEQFF
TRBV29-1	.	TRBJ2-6	CSVEGGIDPSGANVLTF
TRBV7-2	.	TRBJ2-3	CASSSLAGGTDTQYF
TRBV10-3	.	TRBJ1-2	CAISEGGPEGYTF
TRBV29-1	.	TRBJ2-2	CSVLPGQSTGELFF
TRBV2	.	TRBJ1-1	CASGGTGAVNTEAFF
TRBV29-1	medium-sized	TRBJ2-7	CSVCRDGPYEQYF
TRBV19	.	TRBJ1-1	CASSTGGTNTEAFF
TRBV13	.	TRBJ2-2	CGSSVRRENTGELFF
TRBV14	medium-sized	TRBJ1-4	CASSHRYQGLGRELFF
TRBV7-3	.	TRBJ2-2	CASSPLNTGELFF
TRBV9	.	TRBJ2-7	CASSVGQADSYEQYF
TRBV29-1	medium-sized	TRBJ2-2	CSAEQGANTGELFF
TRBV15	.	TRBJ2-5	CATSRVVYQETQYF
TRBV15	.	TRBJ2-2	CATRENMNTGELFF
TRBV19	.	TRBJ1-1	CASSIDRSFPGTEAFF
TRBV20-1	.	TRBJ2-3	CSARDQGRGSTDTQYF
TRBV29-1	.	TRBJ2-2	CSVAGQEYTGELFF
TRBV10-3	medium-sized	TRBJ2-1	CAISESSIYNEQFF
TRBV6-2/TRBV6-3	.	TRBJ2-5	CASSYSSLGETQYF
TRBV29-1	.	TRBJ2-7	CSVPRDSGSSYEQYF
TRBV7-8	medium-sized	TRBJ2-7	CASSSRLAGVMYEQYF
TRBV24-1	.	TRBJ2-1	CATSAGGPGEQFF
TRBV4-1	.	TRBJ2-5	CASSLWQQETQYF
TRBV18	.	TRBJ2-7	CASSPSRSSYEQYF
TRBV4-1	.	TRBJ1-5	CASSQDDSGFSNQPQHF
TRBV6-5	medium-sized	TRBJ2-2	CASSYSFLGGGTGELFF
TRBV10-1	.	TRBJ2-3	CAGIGGNRSTDTQYF
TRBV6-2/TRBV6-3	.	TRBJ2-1	CASSYNVLAGNSYNEQFF
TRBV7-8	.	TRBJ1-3	CASSLDFGTPNSGNTIYF
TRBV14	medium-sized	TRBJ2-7	CASSHYMTYEQYF
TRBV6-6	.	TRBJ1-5	CASTVTGGPQHF
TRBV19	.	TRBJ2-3	CASSIEPGVTDTQYF
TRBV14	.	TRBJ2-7	CASSLGGYEQYF
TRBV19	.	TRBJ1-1	CASVGGTGDDEAFF
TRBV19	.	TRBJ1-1	CASRVGSLLTEAFF
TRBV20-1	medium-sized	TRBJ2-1	CSASGTVNEQFF
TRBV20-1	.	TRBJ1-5	CSARDPQDISNHPQHF
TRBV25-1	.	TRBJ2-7	CASSDPGYEQYF
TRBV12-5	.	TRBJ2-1	CASGFTSGRPYNEQFF
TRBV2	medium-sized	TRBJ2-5	CASSEGQGPQETQYF
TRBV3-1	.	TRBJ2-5	CASSLGTSGMETQYF
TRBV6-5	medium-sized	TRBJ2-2	CASRLQGTGELFF
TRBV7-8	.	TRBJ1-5	CASSLGQGVRNQPQHF
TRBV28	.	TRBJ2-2	CASSHPRDYLNTGELFF
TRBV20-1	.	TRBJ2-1	CSARSYTGVVRDYNEQFF
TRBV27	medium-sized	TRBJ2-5	CASSLLGQGFQETQYF
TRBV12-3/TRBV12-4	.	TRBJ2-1	CATTGVSGGVSYNEQFF
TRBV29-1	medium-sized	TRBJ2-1	CSAGRASSYNEQFF
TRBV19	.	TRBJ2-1	CASSADSGIADEQFF
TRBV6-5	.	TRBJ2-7	CASKTREAGLYEQYF
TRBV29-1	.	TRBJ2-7	CSGTGTANYEQYF